These 10 T cell receptor beta chains were sequenced from one sample in a study of cytomegalovirus exposure and HLA in healthy donors. 60 Vbeta and 13 Jbeta primers were used in PCR. Method: immunoSEQ multiplex PCR; TCRdb's copy keeps in-frame clones and lacks some. The data contain about 210,000 clones, about four fifths of them singletons. Sequenced material: PBMCs. The receptors were gathered from a man between 40 and 49 years old in good health and CMV-seropositive.

This chain connects TRBV7-8 to TRBJ2-7, with TRBD1 identical over 8 bases. Looked up from germline, CDR1 is SGHVS and CDR2 is FQNEAQ. V shed 5 bases, J shed 7 bases, and the junction held 13 bases outside the gene matches. The CDR3 contains 15 residues. The CDR3 sequence: CASSLRTGRSGEQYF. The CDR3 region has the DNA TGTGCCAGCAGCCTAAGGACAGGGCGATCTGGGGAGCAGTACTTC.

The V gene is TRBV7-9, the J gene TRBJ1-3; the D gene is possibly TRBD1 (5 bases). Germline assignment: CDR1 SEHNR and CDR2 FQNEAQ (reference sequence). The CDR3 covers 14 residues. Trimming left V 3 bases short and J 1 base short, with 7 bases between. The CDR3 spells CASSLEGSGNTIYF. The DNA of the CDR3 is TGTGCCAGCAGCTTGGAGGGGTCTGGAAACACCATATATTTT. Full variable domain (outside the CDR3, taken from reference TRBV7-9 and TRBJ1-3): DTGVSQNPRHKITKRGQNVTFRCDPISEHNRLYWYRQTLGQGPEFLTYFQNEAQLEKSRLLSDRFSAERPKGSFSTLEIQRTEQGDSAMYLCASSLEGSGNTIYFGEGSWLTVV.

The rearrangement uses TRBV25-1 and TRBJ2-5; TRBD2 is a possible D gene (5 bases). CDR1 and CDR2 from the germline V gene are MGHDK and SYGVNS. CDR3 size: 11 residues. V was shortened by 7 bases and J by 9 bases, with 12 bases between the two germline ends. In nucleotides, the CDR3 is TGTGCCAGCATCGGGTCGGGGTCCCAGTACTTC. Its translation: CASIGSGSQYF.

The gene calls are TRBV6-4 and TRBJ2-3, with unresolved D. This CDR3 is 13 amino acids long. Germline-derived CDR1 and CDR2 are MRHNA and SNTAGT. With 0 bases removed from V and 5 bases from J, the gap between germline ends came to 6 bases. For the CDR3, the DNA is TGTGCCAGCAGTGACTCCGCGAGAGATACGCAGTATTTT. The encoded protein is CASSDSARDTQYF.

The rearrangement uses TRBV5-1 and TRBJ1-5; TRBD1 aligns across 7 bases. There are 14 residues in the CDR3. The germline V gene has CDR1 SGHRS and CDR2 YFSETQ. The V gene end was trimmed by 3 bases and the J gene end by 7 bases; junction bases not matched to a gene: 7. The CDR3 is CASSWDSPGQPQHF. The CDR3 nucleotides are TGCGCCAGCAGCTGGGACAGTCCAGGGCAGCCCCAGCATTTT. The entire variable domain, with the rest obtained from reference TRBV5-1 and TRBJ1-5, is as follows: KAGVTQTPRYLIKTRGQQVTLSCSPISGHRSVSWYQQTPGQGLQFLFEYFSETQRNKGNFPGRFSGRQFSNSRSEMNVSTLELGDSALYLCASSWDSPGQPQHFGDGTRLSIL.

The chain carries TRBV27 and TRBJ2-1; 12 bases map to TRBD2. Per germline, CDR1 MNHEY and CDR2 SMNVEV (reference sequence). V lost 5 bases, J lost 1 base, and 12 bases stayed unmatched. The CDR3 runs to 19 residues. This chain's CDR3 is CASSGSGLAGGQSYNEQFF. The CDR3 region has the DNA TGTGCCAGCAGTGGGTCGGGACTAGCGGGTGGCCAGTCCTACAATGAGCAGTTCTTC.

The rearrangement joins TRBV29-1 to TRBJ1-2, with D tentatively TRBD1 (6 bases). Deletions cut 4 bases from V and 4 bases from J, with 13 bases between. CDR1 is SQVTM and CDR2 is ANQGSEA in the germline V gene. CDR3 length: 13 residues. DNA for the CDR3: TGCAGCGTTGGTGTAGACAGGAGCTATGGCTACACCTTC. Its translation: CSVGVDRSYGYTF.

This sequence joins TRBV13 and TRBJ2-3; 8 bases agree with TRBD2. Germline V gives CDR1 PRHDT, CDR2 FYEKMQ (reference sequence). V shed 5 bases and J 9 bases; nucleotides not matched to a gene: 13. The CDR3 sequence is 15 residues long. This CDR3 is CASSIAGTRGGTQYF. The CDR3, as DNA: TGTGCCAGCAGCATCGCCGGGACTAGGGGCGGGACGCAGTATTTT.

V gene TRBV6-1 combines with J gene TRBJ2-7; 10 nucleotides match TRBD1. Germline V gene lookup returns CDR1 MNHNS and CDR2 SASEGT. This CDR3 spans 15 amino acids. V was pared by 6 bases and J by 2 bases, with 7 bases of the junction left unmatched. The CDR3 nucleotides read TGTGCCAGCAGGGGGGACAGGGGAGGCACCTACGAGCAGTACGTC. Amino acids: CASRGDRGGTYEQYV.

CDR3 coding DNA: TGTGCCATCAAGGAGACAGGGGCAACCTACGAGCAGTACTTC. This gives the protein CAIKETGATYEQYF. The J gene is TRBJ2-7, the V gene TRBV10-3, with 8 bases lining up with TRBD1. Trimming at V came to 7 bases and at J to 2 bases, leaving 7 bases not matched to a gene. The CDR3 runs to 14 residues. Germline loops: CDR1 ENHRY, CDR2 SYGVKD.